The T cell receptor (beta chain) under discussion was sequenced for a study of T cells in Graves' hyperthyroidism and ophthalmopathy. The CDR3 is made up of 15 amino acids. CDR1 and CDR2 from the germline V gene are LNHDA and SQIVND (reference sequence). Trimming removed 9 bases at V and 5 bases at J, with 19 bases between. Every diagnosis used clinical symptoms, serum thyroxine and TRAb, thyroid ultrasound and orbital computed tomography. A sample of blood taken at first hyperthyroidism diagnosis preceded any ophthalmopathy symptoms. RNA transcripts served as the template for amplifying TCR beta CDR3 regions. TCR CDR3 regions were first amplified by RT-PCR with HTBI primers. TCRdb recomputed calls from the multiplex PCR reads with MiXCR, one row per CDR3 protein. Of roughly 250,000 distinct CDR3 sequences in the sample, 13% to 15% are singletons; the top ten hold 13%.

The sequence derives from a woman aged 35 to 49 with Graves' hyperthyroidism that later progressed to Graves' ophthalmopathy. The V gene is TRBV19, the J gene TRBJ1-4; perhaps TRBD1 as D (5 bases). Sequenced: blood. The CDR3 spells CASQFPGPGNEKLFF. In nucleotides, the CDR3 is TGTGCCAGCCAATTCCCGGGACCGGGCAATGAAAAACTGTTTTTT.